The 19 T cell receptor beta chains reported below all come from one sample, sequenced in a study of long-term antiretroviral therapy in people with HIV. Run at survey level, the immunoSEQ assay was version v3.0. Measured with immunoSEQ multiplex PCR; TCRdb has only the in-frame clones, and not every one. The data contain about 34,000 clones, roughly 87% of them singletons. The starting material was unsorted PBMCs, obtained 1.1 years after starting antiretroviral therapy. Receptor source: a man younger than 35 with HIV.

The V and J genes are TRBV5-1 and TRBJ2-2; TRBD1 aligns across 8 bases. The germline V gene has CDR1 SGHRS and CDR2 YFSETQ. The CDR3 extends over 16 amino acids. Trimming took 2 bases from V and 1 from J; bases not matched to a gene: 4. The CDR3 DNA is TGCGCCAGCAGCTTAGCACAGGGGGTGAACACCGGGGAGCTGTTTTTT. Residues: CASSLAQGVNTGELFF.

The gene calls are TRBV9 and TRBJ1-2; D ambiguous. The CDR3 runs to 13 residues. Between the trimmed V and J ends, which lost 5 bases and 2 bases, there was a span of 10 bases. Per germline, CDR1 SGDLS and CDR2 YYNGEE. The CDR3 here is CASRGDGNYGYTF. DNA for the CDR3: TGTGCCAGCAGGGGCGACGGAAACTATGGCTACACCTTC.

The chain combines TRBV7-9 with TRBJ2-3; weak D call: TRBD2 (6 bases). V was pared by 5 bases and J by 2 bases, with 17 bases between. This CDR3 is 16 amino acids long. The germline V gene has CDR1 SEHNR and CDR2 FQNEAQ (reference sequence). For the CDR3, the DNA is TGTGCCAGCAGCACCAGGTGGGGGGACTTCACAGATACGCAGTATTTT. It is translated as CASSTRWGDFTDTQYF.

The CDR3 sequence is CASSIDWTEVYNEQFF. CDR3 nucleotide sequence: TGTGCCAGTAGTATAGATTGGACAGAGGTTTACAATGAGCAGTTCTTC. The J gene is TRBJ2-1, the V gene TRBV19; maybe TRBD1 (6 bases). Trimming removed 0 bases from V and 4 bases from J, with 13 bases in between. The CDR3 consists of 16 residues. Germline loops: CDR1 LNHDA, CDR2 SQIVND (reference sequence).

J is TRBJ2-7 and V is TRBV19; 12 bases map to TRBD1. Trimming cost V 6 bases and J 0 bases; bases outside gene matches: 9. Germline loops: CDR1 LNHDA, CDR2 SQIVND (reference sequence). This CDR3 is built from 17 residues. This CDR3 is CASSGWGDRGHSYEQYF. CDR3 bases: TGTGCCAGTAGCGGCTGGGGGGACAGGGGGCACTCCTACGAGCAGTACTTC.

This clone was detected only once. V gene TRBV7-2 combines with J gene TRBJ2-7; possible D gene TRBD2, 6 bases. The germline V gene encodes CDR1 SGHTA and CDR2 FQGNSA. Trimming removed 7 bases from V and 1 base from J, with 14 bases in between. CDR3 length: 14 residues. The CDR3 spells CASKPGGSSYEQYF. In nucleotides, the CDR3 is TGTGCCAGCAAACCTGGGGGGAGTTCCTACGAGCAGTACTTC.

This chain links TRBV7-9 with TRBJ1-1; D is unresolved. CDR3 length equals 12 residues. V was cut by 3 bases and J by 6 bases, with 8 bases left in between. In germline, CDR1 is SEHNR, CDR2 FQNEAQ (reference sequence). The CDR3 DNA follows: TGTGCCAGCAGCTTTAGTTTCCCTGAAGCTTTCTTT. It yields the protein CASSFSFPEAFF.

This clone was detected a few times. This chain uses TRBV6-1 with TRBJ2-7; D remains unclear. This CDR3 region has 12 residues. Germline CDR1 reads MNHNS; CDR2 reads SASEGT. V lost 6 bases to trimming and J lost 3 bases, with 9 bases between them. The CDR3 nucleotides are TGTGCCAGCAGCCCCGCCCTCTACGAGCAGTACTTC. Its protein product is CASSPALYEQYF.

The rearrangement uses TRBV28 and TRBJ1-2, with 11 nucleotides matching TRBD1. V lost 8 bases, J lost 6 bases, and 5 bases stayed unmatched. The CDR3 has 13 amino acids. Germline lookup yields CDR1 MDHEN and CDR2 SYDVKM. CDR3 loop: CASRTGGGHGYTF. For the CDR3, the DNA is TGTGCCAGCCGGACAGGGGGCGGACATGGCTACACCTTC.

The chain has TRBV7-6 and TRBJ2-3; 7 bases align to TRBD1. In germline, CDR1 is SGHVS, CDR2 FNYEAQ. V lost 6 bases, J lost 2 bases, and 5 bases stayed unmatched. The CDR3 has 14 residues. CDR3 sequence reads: CASSLGQYTDTQYF. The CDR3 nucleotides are TGTGCCAGCAGTCTGGGACAGTACACAGATACGCAGTATTTT.

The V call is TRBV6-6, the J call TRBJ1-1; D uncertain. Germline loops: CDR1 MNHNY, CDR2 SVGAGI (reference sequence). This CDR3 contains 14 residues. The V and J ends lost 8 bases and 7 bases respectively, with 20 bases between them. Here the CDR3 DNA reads TGTGCCAGCGGCCAGCGGGCCCTATATAGTGAAGCTTTCTTT. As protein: CASGQRALYSEAFF.

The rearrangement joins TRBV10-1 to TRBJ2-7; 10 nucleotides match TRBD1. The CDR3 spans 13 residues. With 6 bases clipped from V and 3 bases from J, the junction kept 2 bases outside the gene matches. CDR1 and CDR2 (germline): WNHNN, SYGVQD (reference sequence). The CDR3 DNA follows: TGCGCCAGCAGCGGGACAGGGGACTACGAGCAGTACTTC. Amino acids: CASSGTGDYEQYF.

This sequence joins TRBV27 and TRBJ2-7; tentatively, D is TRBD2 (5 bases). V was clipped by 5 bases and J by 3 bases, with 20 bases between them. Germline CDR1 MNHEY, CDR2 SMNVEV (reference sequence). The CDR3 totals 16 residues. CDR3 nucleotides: TGTGCCAGCAGTATTTCGCACTCCGGGGTGGTCTACGAGCAGTACTTC. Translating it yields CASSISHSGVVYEQYF.

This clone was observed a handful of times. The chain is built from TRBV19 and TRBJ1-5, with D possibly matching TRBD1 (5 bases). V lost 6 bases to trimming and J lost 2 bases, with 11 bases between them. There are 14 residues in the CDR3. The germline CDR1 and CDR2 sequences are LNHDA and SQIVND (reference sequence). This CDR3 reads CASRRVGGNQPQHF. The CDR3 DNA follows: TGTGCCAGTAGGCGAGTGGGGGGCAATCAGCCCCAGCATTTT.

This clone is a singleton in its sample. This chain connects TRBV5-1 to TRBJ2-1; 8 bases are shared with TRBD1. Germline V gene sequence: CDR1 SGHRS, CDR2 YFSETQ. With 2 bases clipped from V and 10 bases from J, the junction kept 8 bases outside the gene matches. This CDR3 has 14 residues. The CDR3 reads CASSFWDRSPEQFF. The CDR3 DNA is TGCGCCAGCAGCTTTTGGGACAGGTCGCCGGAGCAGTTCTTC.

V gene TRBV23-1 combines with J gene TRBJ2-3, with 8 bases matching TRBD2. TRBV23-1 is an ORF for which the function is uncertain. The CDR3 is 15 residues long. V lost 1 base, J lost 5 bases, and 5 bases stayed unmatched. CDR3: CASSQLFGGGDTQYF. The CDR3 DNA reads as TGCGCCAGCAGTCAATTATTCGGGGGGGGAGATACGCAGTATTTT.

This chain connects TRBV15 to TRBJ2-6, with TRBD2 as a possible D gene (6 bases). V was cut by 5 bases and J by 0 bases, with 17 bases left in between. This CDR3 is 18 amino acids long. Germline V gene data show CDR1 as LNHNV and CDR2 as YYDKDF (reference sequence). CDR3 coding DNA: TGTGCCACCAGCGGCCCGGGACTCACAAACTCTGGGGCCAACGTCCTGACTTTC. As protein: CATSGPGLTNSGANVLTF. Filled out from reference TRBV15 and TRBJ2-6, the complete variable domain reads DAMVIQNPRYQVTQFGKPVTLSCSQTLNHNVMYWYQQKSSQAPKLLFHYYDKDFNNEADTPDNFQSRRPNTSFCFLDIRSPGLGDTAMYLCATSGPGLTNSGANVLTFGAGSRLTVL.

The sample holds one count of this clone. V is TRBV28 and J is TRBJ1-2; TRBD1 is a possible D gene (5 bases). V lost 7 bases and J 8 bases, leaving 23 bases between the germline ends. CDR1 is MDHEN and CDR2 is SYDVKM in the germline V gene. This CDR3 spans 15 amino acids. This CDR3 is CASNSRGNLRRGYTF. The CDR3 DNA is TGTGCCAGCAATTCGCGGGGGAACTTAAGAAGGGGCTACACCTTC.

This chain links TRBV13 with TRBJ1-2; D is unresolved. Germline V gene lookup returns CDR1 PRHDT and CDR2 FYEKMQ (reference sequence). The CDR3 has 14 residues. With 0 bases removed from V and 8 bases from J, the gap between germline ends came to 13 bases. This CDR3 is CASSLGRRLGGYTF. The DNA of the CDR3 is TGTGCCAGCAGCTTAGGTCGGCGGCTTGGGGGCTACACCTTC. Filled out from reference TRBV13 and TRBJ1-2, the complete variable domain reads AAGVIQSPRHLIKEKRETATLKCYPIPRHDTVYWYQQGPGQDPQFLISFYEKMQSDKGSIPDRFSAQQFSDYHSELNMSSLELGDSALYFCASSLGRRLGGYTFGSGTRLTVV.